A selection of T cell receptor beta chains follows, all from one sample in a study of shared clonotypes between healthy human individuals. TCRdb's copy holds only in-frame clones and misses some; the assay was immunoSEQ multiplex PCR. This table has millions of clones, approximately 90% appearing once. Sequencing was carried out using naive CD4+ T cells sorted from blood. The receptors shown here come from a man aged 18 to 30 in good health. Both conserved end residues are part of each CDR3. D genes are given only for firm matches. Some rows have no size entry. The others give once, few or many, or a class for an expanded clone.

clone_size | j_call | v_call | d_call | cdr3_aa | cdr3_nt
. | TRBJ2-6 | TRBV30 | . | CAWTLSGANVLTF | TGTGCCTGGACCCTCTCTGGGGCCAACGTCCTGACTTTC
. | TRBJ1-2 | TRBV7-9 | . | CASRSEDGGQSGYTF | TGTGCCAGCAGATCCGAGGACGGGGGGCAATCTGGCTACACCTTC
. | TRBJ1-6 | TRBV7-9 | . | CASSPIRAFYNSPLHF | TGTGCCAGCAGCCCGATTAGGGCCTTCTATAATTCACCCCTCCACTTT
. | TRBJ2-2 | TRBV15 | TRBD2 | CATSKGLAGKTGELFF | TGTGCCACCAGCAAGGGACTAGCGGGAAAAACCGGGGAGCTGTTTTTT
. | TRBJ2-5 | TRBV2 | . | CASGGTASTQYF | TGTGCCAGCGGGGGCACGGCTTCCACCCAGTACTTC
. | TRBJ2-7 | TRBV10-1 | . | CASPGPYEQYF | TGCGCCAGCCCCGGCCCCTACGAGCAGTACTTC
once | TRBJ2-3 | TRBV5-1 | . | CASSLPLHGGTDTQYF | TGCGCCAGCAGCTTGCCCCTTCACGGGGGCACAGATACGCAGTATTTT
once | TRBJ2-7 | TRBV5-8 | TRBD1 | CASSPLTGGVYEQYF | TGTGCCAGCAGCCCCTTGACAGGGGGCGTCTACGAGCAGTACTTC
. | TRBJ2-7 | TRBV10-3 | . | CAIRESNEQYF | TGTGCCATCAGGGAATCCAACGAGCAGTACTTC
. | TRBJ1-2 | TRBV19 | . | CASRDRREGYTF | TGTGCCAGTAGAGACAGGAGGGAGGGCTACACCTTC
. | TRBJ1-2 | TRBV27 | . | CAAWGNYGYTF | TGTGCCGCCTGGGGGAACTATGGCTACACCTTC
. | TRBJ1-2 | TRBV7-2 | . | CASSPYNSGSSYGYTF | TGTGCCAGCAGCCCATATAACAGCGGATCCAGCTATGGCTACACCTTC
once | TRBJ1-1 | TRBV27 | . | CASSSRESNTEAFF | TGTGCCAGCAGTTCCAGGGAATCGAACACTGAAGCTTTCTTT
few | TRBJ1-1 | TRBV7-8 | . | CASSLGLPPATEAFF | TGTGCCAGCAGCTTAGGGTTACCCCCGGCCACTGAAGCTTTCTTT
. | TRBJ2-3 | TRBV19 | TRBD1 | CASSSDRDSTDTQYF | TGTGCCAGTAGCTCCGACAGGGATAGCACAGATACGCAGTATTTT
. | TRBJ1-1 | TRBV28 | . | CASSLRWAVTEAFF | TGTGCCAGCAGTCTCCGGTGGGCTGTCACTGAAGCTTTCTTT
. | TRBJ1-5 | TRBV5-4 | TRBD1 | CASSSGQDNQPQHF | TGTGCCAGCAGCTCGGGACAGGACAATCAGCCCCAGCATTTT
. | TRBJ1-2 | TRBV11-2 | . | CASSLTTANYGYTF | TGTGCCAGCAGCCTTACGACGGCGAACTATGGCTACACCTTC
. | TRBJ1-2 | TRBV30 | . | CAWSNRVSGYTF | TGTGCCTGGAGTAACAGGGTTTCTGGCTACACCTTC
. | TRBJ2-5 | TRBV6-1 | . | CASSPLGRETQYF | TGTGCCAGCAGTCCATTAGGGAGAGAGACCCAGTACTTC
. | TRBJ2-7 | TRBV10-3 | . | CAISETVSYEQYF | TGTGCCATCAGTGAAACAGTGTCCTACGAGCAGTACTTC
. | TRBJ1-5 | TRBV6-6 | . | CASSDVSNQPQHF | TGTGCCAGCTCAGACGTTAGCAATCAGCCCCAGCATTTT
. | TRBJ2-5 | TRBV30 | . | CAWKQETQYF | TGTGCCTGGAAGCAAGAGACCCAGTACTTC
once | TRBJ1-1 | TRBV6-1 | . | CASTAGDWGTEAFF | TGTGCCAGCACCGCAGGGGACTGGGGCACTGAAGCTTTCTTT
. | TRBJ2-5 | TRBV5-4 | . | CASSPQGIEETQYF | TGTGCCAGCAGCCCCCAGGGTATAGAAGAGACCCAGTACTTC
. | TRBJ2-3 | TRBV4-2 | . | CASSQEGSGVDTQYF | TGTGCCAGCAGCCAAGAGGGCAGCGGTGTGGATACGCAGTATTTT
. | TRBJ2-2 | TRBV30 | TRBD2 | CAWSPISAGDNTGELFF | TGTGCCTGGAGTCCCATTAGCGCGGGAGATAACACCGGGGAGCTGTTTTTT
. | TRBJ2-7 | TRBV27 | TRBD1 | CASSFTYPGTGHYEQYF | TGTGCCAGCAGTTTCACATACCCGGGGACAGGACACTACGAGCAGTACTTC
. | TRBJ2-3 | TRBV1 | . | CTSSQDRARLTDTQYF | TGCACCAGCAGCCAAGACAGGGCTAGACTCACAGATACGCAGTATTTT
. | TRBJ1-2 | TRBV6-1 | . | CASSEASQGRAYGYTF | TGTGCCAGCAGTGAAGCTTCGCAGGGGAGGGCCTATGGCTACACCTTC
. | TRBJ2-7 | TRBV5-1 | TRBD2 | CASSLDPAGHSYEQYF | TGCGCCAGCAGCTTGGATCCAGCGGGGCACTCCTACGAGCAGTACTTC
. | TRBJ2-1 | TRBV5-4 | . | CASSLEPGPNEQFF | TGTGCCAGCAGCTTGGAGCCAGGCCCCAATGAGCAGTTCTTC